What follows is one T cell receptor beta chain and its context. The sample is drawn from a study of blood T cell repertoires in COVID-19. Study-wide context: COVID-19 samples, acute and convalescent, were from the United States, Italy and Spain.

The V gene's germline CDR1 is MGHDK and CDR2 SYGVNS. This CDR3 is built from 15 residues. The ends were cut back, 3 bases at V and 2 bases at J, with 10 bases in the middle. Authors' analysis steps: From reference gene primer amplification, estimates of nucleated cell counts were derived. Only in-frame clones appear in the TCRdb table, and some are missing; sequencing was by immunoSEQ multiplex PCR. From that table come the V and J calls and clone size; the DNA was used to work out D and trimming. The table records around 180,000 clones, more than 80% of them present only once. Sequenced sample: peripheral blood. This chain links TRBV25-1 with TRBJ2-2; D is undetermined. The origin of this receptor is a human donor in a cohort sampled during active COVID-19. The CDR3 sequence: CASSEAEPNTGELFF. The CDR3 DNA reads as TGTGCCAGCAGTGAGGCAGAACCTAACACCGGGGAGCTGTTTTTT. Using reference TRBV25-1 and TRBJ2-2 for the parts outside the CDR3, the full variable domain is EADIYQTPRYLVIGTGKKITLECSQTMGHDKMYWYQQDPGMELHLIHYSYGVNSTEKGDLSSESTVSRIRTEHFPLTLESARPSHTSQYLCASSEAEPNTGELFFGEGSRLTVL.